Each of the 15 T cell receptor beta chains below was sequenced from the same sample in a study of shared clonotypes between healthy human individuals. Clones were read by immunoSEQ multiplex PCR, and TCRdb kept only the in-frame ones, dropping some. The sample carries 600,000 to 800,000 clones, 55% to 75% recorded once. Input material: memory CD4+ T cells sorted from blood. Documented subset: CD45RA-negative fraction. The receptors shown here come from a woman in her thirties in good health.

This clone was found a few times. The J gene is TRBJ2-5, the V gene TRBV27, with 7 bases that match TRBD1. This CDR3 contains 14 residues. CDR1 is MNHEY, CDR2 SMNVEV, per germline (reference sequence). Losses at the gene ends were 5 bases for V and 5 bases for J; bases not matched to a gene: 8. In DNA, the CDR3 is TGTGCCAGCAGTAAGGGGACACAGGGGGAGACCCAGTACTTC. As protein: CASSKGTQGETQYF.

The chain uses TRBV27 and TRBJ1-1; perhaps TRBD1 as D (6 bases). Germline V gene data show CDR1 as MNHEY and CDR2 as SMNVEV (reference sequence). V was clipped by 5 bases and J by 3 bases, with 16 bases between them. The CDR3 runs 15 residues. The chain's CDR3 is CASSHKGGRYTEAFF. As DNA, the CDR3 is TGTGCCAGCAGTCATAAAGGGGGTAGATACACTGAAGCTTTCTTT.

The J gene is TRBJ2-1, the V gene TRBV7-3; the match to TRBD2 covers 7 bases. Germline values: CDR1 SGHTA, CDR2 FQGTGA. J gave up 4 bases and V 6 bases, and 9 bases lay outside the gene matches. CDR3 length: 15 residues. The CDR3, as DNA: TGTGCCAGCAGGCCCGGCGGAGCGGGGTACAATGAGCAGTTCTTC. Protein product: CASRPGGAGYNEQFF.

The chain has TRBV5-1 and TRBJ2-7; no firm D call. This CDR3 has 11 amino acids. Looked up from germline, CDR1 is SGHRS and CDR2 is YFSETQ. Trimming removed 0 bases from V and 7 bases from J, with 5 bases in between. CDR3 protein: CASSLEGEQYF. In nucleotides, the CDR3 is TGCGCCAGCAGCTTGGAAGGGGAGCAGTACTTC. The entire variable domain, with the rest obtained from reference TRBV5-1 and TRBJ2-7, is as follows: KAGVTQTPRYLIKTRGQQVTLSCSPISGHRSVSWYQQTPGQGLQFLFEYFSETQRNKGNFPGRFSGRQFSNSRSEMNVSTLELGDSALYLCASSLEGEQYFGPGTRLTVT.

The sample holds one count of this clone. The chain carries TRBV10-3 and TRBJ1-5; D is unclear. CDR1 ENHRY and CDR2 SYGVKD come from the germline V gene. This CDR3 comprises 13 residues. The V and J ends lost 0 bases and 6 bases respectively, with 6 bases between them. The CDR3 sequence is CAISESVGQPQHF. DNA for the CDR3: TGTGCCATCAGTGAGTCGGTGGGTCAGCCCCAGCATTTT.

The chain links TRBV5-1 to TRBJ1-2; 8 nucleotides line up with TRBD1. V was clipped by 5 bases and J by 5 bases; unmatched bases: 11. Germline V gene data show CDR1 as SGHRS and CDR2 as YFSETQ. The CDR3 is 15 residues long. CDR3 bases: TGCGCCAGCAGGGGGGGGCCGGGACAGGAGTATGGCTACACCTTC. This translates into CASRGGPGQEYGYTF. The complete variable domain, with remaining parts taken from reference TRBV5-1 and TRBJ1-2, reads KAGVTQTPRYLIKTRGQQVTLSCSPISGHRSVSWYQQTPGQGLQFLFEYFSETQRNKGNFPGRFSGRQFSNSRSEMNVSTLELGDSALYLCASRGGPGQEYGYTFGSGTRLTVV.

The V call is TRBV5-4, the J call TRBJ2-1; TRBD2 matches at 11 bases. V shed 4 bases, J shed 7 bases, and the junction held 10 bases outside the gene matches. The length of the CDR3 is 16 residues. The germline V gene encodes CDR1 SGHNT and CDR2 YYREEE (reference sequence). The CDR3 is CASSQDTLAGVNEQFF. The CDR3 nucleotides are TGTGCCAGCAGCCAAGATACACTAGCGGGAGTTAATGAGCAGTTCTTC.

The rearrangement joins TRBV10-2 to TRBJ2-3; 7 bases align to TRBD1. V shed 6 bases, J shed 2 bases, and the junction held 8 bases outside the gene matches. The CDR3 loop spans 15 amino acids. Germline CDR1 and CDR2: WSHSY and SAAADI. The CDR3 region is CASRPSTGYTDTQYF. In DNA, the CDR3 is TGCGCCAGCAGACCTTCGACAGGGTACACAGATACGCAGTATTTT.

This clone was seen a few times. V gene TRBV6-1 combines with J gene TRBJ1-1; D gene ambiguous. This CDR3 is 13 amino acids long. V was trimmed by 5 bases and J by 3 bases, leaving 10 bases between them. Germline CDR1 reads MNHNS; CDR2 reads SASEGT. Written as DNA, the CDR3 is TGTGCCAGCAGTACCCAAGTGGACACTGAAGCTTTCTTT. The encoded protein is CASSTQVDTEAFF.

The J gene is TRBJ2-3, the V gene TRBV18; D is perhaps TRBD2 (6 bases). The CDR3 contains 15 residues. Looked up from germline, CDR1 is KGHSH and CDR2 is LQKENI. With 1 base removed from V and 1 base from J, the gap between germline ends came to 9 bases. The CDR3 DNA sequence: TGTGCCAGCTCACCACGGGCTAGCGGCACAGATACGCAGTATTTT. This sequence encodes CASSPRASGTDTQYF.

Only a few counts were recorded for this clone. V gene TRBV30 combines with J gene TRBJ2-5; D remains ambiguous. CDR3 size: 15 residues. Deletions cut 2 bases from V and 4 bases from J, with 17 bases between. Germline CDR1 reads GTSNPN; CDR2 reads SVGIG (reference sequence). This chain's CDR3 is CAWSRIGVSGETQYF. As DNA, the CDR3 is TGTGCCTGGAGTAGGATTGGGGTGTCAGGAGAGACCCAGTACTTC.

V and J are TRBV18 and TRBJ1-5, with no clear D. This CDR3 is built from 16 residues. The ends were cut back, 0 bases at V and 3 bases at J, with 12 bases in the middle. CDR1 is KGHSH, CDR2 LQKENI, per germline. CDR3 region: CASSPPMGSDNQPQHF. The CDR3 DNA follows: TGTGCCAGCTCACCACCGATGGGATCGGACAATCAGCCCCAGCATTTT.

This chain links TRBV14 with TRBJ1-3, with D uncertain. There are 13 residues in the CDR3. Germline assignment: CDR1 SGHDN and CDR2 FVKESK. The V gene lost 6 bases and the J gene lost 6 bases, with 12 bases spanning the gap. The CDR3 loop is CASSPTRANTIYF. CDR3 in DNA: TGTGCCAGCAGTCCGACAAGGGCAAACACCATATATTTT.

This chain links TRBV6-5 with TRBJ2-1; perhaps TRBD2 as D (5 bases). The V gene lost 0 bases and the J gene lost 3 bases, with 9 bases spanning the gap. Germline CDR1 MNHEY, CDR2 SVGAGI. This CDR3 is 15 amino acids long. CDR3 coding DNA: TGTGCCAGCAGTTACTCGGCGGGCAGCTACAATGAGCAGTTCTTC. Translated, it gives CASSYSAGSYNEQFF.

Turning to this clone: Since a far larger clone is one base different, this is likely a read error. V gene TRBV27 combines with J gene TRBJ2-7, with 13 bases fitting TRBD2. CDR3 length: 15 amino acids. CDR1 is MNHEY and CDR2 is SMNVEV in the germline V gene (reference sequence). V was clipped by 4 bases and J by 2 bases; unmatched bases: 2. The DNA for the CDR3 is TGTGCCAGCAGTTCACTAGCGGGAGGGCCCTACGAGCAGTACTTC. Its protein is CASSSLAGGPYEQYF.